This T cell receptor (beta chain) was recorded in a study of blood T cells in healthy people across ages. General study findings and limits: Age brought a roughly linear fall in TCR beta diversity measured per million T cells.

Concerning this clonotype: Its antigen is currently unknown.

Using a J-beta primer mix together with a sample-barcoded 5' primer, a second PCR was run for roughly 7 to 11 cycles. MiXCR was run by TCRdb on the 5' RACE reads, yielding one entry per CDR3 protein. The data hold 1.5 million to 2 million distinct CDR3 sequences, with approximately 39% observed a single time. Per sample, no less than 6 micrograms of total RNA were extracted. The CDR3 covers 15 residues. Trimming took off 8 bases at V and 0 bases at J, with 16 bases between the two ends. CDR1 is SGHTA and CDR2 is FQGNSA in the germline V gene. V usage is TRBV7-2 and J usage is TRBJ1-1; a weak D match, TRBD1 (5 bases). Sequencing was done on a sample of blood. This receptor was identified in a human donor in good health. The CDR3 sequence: CASYLQDLVNTEAFF. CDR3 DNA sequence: TGTGCCAGCTACTTACAGGATCTGGTGAACACTGAAGCTTTCTTT.